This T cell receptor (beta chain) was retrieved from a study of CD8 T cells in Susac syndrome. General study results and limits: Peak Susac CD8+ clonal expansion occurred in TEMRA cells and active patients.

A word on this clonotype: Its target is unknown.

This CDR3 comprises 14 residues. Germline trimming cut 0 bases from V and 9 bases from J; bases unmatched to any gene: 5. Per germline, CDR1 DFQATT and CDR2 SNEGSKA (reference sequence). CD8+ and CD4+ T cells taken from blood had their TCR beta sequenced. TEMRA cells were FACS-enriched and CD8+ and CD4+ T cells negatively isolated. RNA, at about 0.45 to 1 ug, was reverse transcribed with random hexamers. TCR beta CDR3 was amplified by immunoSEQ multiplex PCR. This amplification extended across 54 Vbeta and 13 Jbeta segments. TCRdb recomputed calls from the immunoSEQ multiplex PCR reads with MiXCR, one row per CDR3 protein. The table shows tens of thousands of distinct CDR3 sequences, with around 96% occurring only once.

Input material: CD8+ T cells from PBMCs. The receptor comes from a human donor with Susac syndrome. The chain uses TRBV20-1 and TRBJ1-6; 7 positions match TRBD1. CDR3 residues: CSAREDRVASPLHF. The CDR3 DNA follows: TGCAGTGCTAGAGAAGACAGGGTGGCTTCACCCCTCCACTTT.